Below, 23 T cell receptor beta chains from the same sample are listed, as sequenced in a study of T cell clonality in common variable immunodeficiency. Study findings and constraints: Fewer deletions and N-nucleotide insertions were reportedly seen in common variable immunodeficiency TCR beta sequences.

These receptors have no known antigen. The assay was immunoSEQ multiplex PCR, and TCRdb's table has in-frame clones only and misses some. This sample comprises about 35,000 clones, none seen once only. Input material: peripheral blood mononuclear cells. These receptors were obtained from a human donor with common variable immunodeficiency.

There are many counts of this clone. With the read ending 3 residues before the CDR3 end, the germline J gene is used to fill in that end. The rearrangement joins TRBV19 to TRBJ2-2, with 11 bases identical to TRBD2. Trimming cost V 8 bases and J 7 bases; bases outside gene matches: 9. The CDR3 covers 15 residues. Germline CDR1 reads LNHDA; CDR2 reads SQIVND (reference sequence). CDR3 protein: CASEPGTSGSGELFF. CDR3 bases read: TGTGCCAGTGAGCCCGGGACTAGCGGAAGCGGGGAG.

Many counts were recorded for this clone. CDR3 sequence: CASSPRNPTGETQYF. CDR3 bases read: TGTGCCAGCTCACCAAGGAACCCAACGGGTGAGACC. The chain links TRBV18 to TRBJ2-5; unclear D gene. Sequencing ends 3 residues short of the CDR3 end; the germline J gene provides the rest. CDR1 is KGHSH, CDR2 LQKENI, per germline. This CDR3 is built from 15 residues. Trimming stripped 2 bases from V and 5 bases from J, with 15 bases between. Full variable domain (outside the CDR3, taken from reference TRBV18 and TRBJ2-5): NAGVMQNPRHLVRRRGQEARLRCSPMKGHSHVYWYRQLPEEGLKFMVYLQKENIIDESGMPKERFSAEFPKEGPSILRIQQVVRGDSAAYFCASSPRNPTGETQYFGPGTRLLVL.

Comments on this clone: The read falls 3 residues short of the CDR3 end, and the missing part is taken from the germline J gene. The chain recombines TRBV20-1 with TRBJ2-1, with TRBD2 matching 7 bases. CDR3 length: 17 amino acids. CDR1 DFQATT and CDR2 SNEGSKA come from the germline V gene (reference sequence). With 6 bases clipped from V and 6 bases from J, the junction kept 20 bases outside the gene matches. The chain's CDR3 is CSANLPWTRSESNEQFF. CDR3 DNA (partial): TGCAGTGCCAATTTACCTTGGACTAGGAGCGAATCCAATGAG.

This clone was seen repeatedly, ten times or more. The observed sequence ends 3 residues before the CDR3 terminus, with the missing tail filled in from the germline J gene. The chain carries TRBV19 and TRBJ2-1; 10 nucleotides agree with TRBD1. Looked up from germline, CDR1 is LNHDA and CDR2 is SQIVND (reference sequence). This CDR3 comprises 15 residues. Trimming cost V 4 bases and J 7 bases; bases outside gene matches: 7. The CDR3 bases that were read are TGTGCCAGTAGTACCCGGGGGACAGGGGAGAATGAG. Amino acid sequence: CASSTRGTGENE. The full CDR3 protein is CASSTRGTGENEQFF.

This clone has a handful of counts. The read terminates 3 residues before the CDR3 end, so the remaining end is supplied by the germline J gene. J is TRBJ2-1 and V is TRBV7-8, with 10 bases fitting TRBD2. The CDR3 sequence is 16 residues long. V lost 2 bases to trimming and J lost 4 bases; unmatched junction nucleotides: 5. Germline V gene data show CDR1 as SGHVS and CDR2 as FQNEAQ. The CDR3 loop reads CASSLPAGGPYNEQFF. Incomplete CDR3 DNA: TGTGCCAGCAGCTTACCAGCGGGAGGGCCTTACAATGAG.

This clone has just a few counts. The part of the CDR3 DNA that was read is TGCAGTGCTAAACCGGGACTAGCGGGACACGAG. It codes for CSAKPGLAGHE. The entire CDR3 is CSAKPGLAGHEQYF. The chain has TRBV20-1 and TRBJ2-7; TRBD2 aligns across 13 bases. From the germline J gene comes the end of the CDR3, since the read stops 3 residues before it. Per the germline V gene, CDR1 is DFQATT and CDR2 is SNEGSKA (reference sequence). The CDR3 runs to 14 residues. V lost 4 bases and J lost 5; bases outside the gene matches: 5.

This clone was picked up a small number of times. From the germline J gene comes the end of the CDR3, since the read stops 3 residues before it. The rearrangement uses TRBV30 and TRBJ1-5; D not certain. The ends were cut back, 3 bases at V and 2 bases at J, with 14 bases in the middle. The CDR3 is 15 residues long. Germline CDR1 and CDR2: GTSNPN and SVGIG (reference sequence). Here the CDR3 reads CAWRGHNTRNQPQHF. The part of the CDR3 DNA that was read is TGTGCCTGGAGAGGTCATAACACCCGCAATCAGCCC. Based on the CDR3 plus reference TRBV30 and TRBJ1-5, the full variable domain is SQTIHQWPATLVQPVGSPLSLECTVEGTSNPNLYWYRQAAGRGLQLLFYSVGIGQISSEVPQNLSASRPQDRQFILSSKKLLLSDSGFYLCAWRGHNTRNQPQHFGDGTRLSIL.

At least ten counts were recorded for this clone. The CDR3 end lies 3 residues beyond the end of the read and is filled in from the germline J gene. This chain uses TRBV9 with TRBJ2-3; D remains unclear. CDR3 length: 13 residues. CDR1 and CDR2 from the germline V gene are SGDLS and YYNGEE. The V gene lost 1 base and the J gene lost 4 bases, with 7 bases spanning the gap. The sequenced CDR3 bases are TGTGCCAGCAGCGTAAGCGACTCAGATACG. This sequence encodes CASSVSDSDT. The full CDR3 protein reads CASSVSDSDTQYF.

This clone was recorded many times. The read ends 3 residues early relative to the CDR3; the germline J gene fills the gap. The chain carries TRBV30 and TRBJ2-2, with D maybe TRBD1 (5 bases). Germline lookup yields CDR1 GTSNPN and CDR2 SVGIG (reference sequence). The CDR3 has 12 amino acids. The V and J ends lost 3 bases and 7 bases respectively, with 9 bases between them. The CDR3 is CAWRGVNGELFF. The part of the CDR3 DNA that was read is TGTGCCTGGAGAGGGGTTAACGGGGAG.

The sample holds many counts of this clone. The DNA ends 3 residues before the CDR3 does, and the rest of the CDR3 is filled in from the germline J gene. The chain uses TRBV19 and TRBJ2-7; 11 bases map to TRBD1. Looked up from germline, CDR1 is LNHDA and CDR2 is SQIVND (reference sequence). With 4 bases clipped from V and 3 bases from J, the junction kept 5 bases outside the gene matches. CDR3 length: 15 amino acids. The sequenced part of the CDR3 DNA is TGTGCCAGTAGTAACCGGGACAGGGGGTTCTACGAG. It yields the protein CASSNRDRGFYE. The whole CDR3 sequence reads CASSNRDRGFYEQYF.

Details on this clone: Read sequence stops 3 residues before the CDR3 end, and the germline J gene provides the missing end. The chain uses TRBV30 and TRBJ1-2; 7 bases match TRBD1. The CDR3 is 18 amino acids. CDR1 and CDR2 (germline): GTSNPN, SVGIG (reference sequence). V lost 0 bases, J lost 4 bases, and 17 bases stayed unmatched. Here the CDR3 reads CAWSVLRRQGSFAYGYTF. The sequenced CDR3 bases are TGTGCCTGGAGTGTACTGAGACGACAGGGAAGTTTCGCCTATGGC.

Partial CDR3 DNA: TGTGCCAGCAGCTCGTTACTAGCGGGAGGGGGCGGTACG. As protein: CASSSLLAGGGGT. The CDR3 in full is CASSSLLAGGGGTQYF. This rearrangement joins TRBV7-6 to TRBJ2-3; 13 nucleotides agree with TRBD2. The sequence runs out 3 residues before the end of the CDR3; the remainder is reconstructed from the germline J gene. This CDR3 has 16 amino acids. J was trimmed by 8 bases and V by 4 bases; bases with no gene match: 9. CDR1 and CDR2 from the germline V gene are SGHVS and FNYEAQ. Full variable domain (rest looked up from reference TRBV7-6 and TRBJ2-3): GAGVSQSPRYKVTKRGQDVALRCDPISGHVSLYWYRQALGQGPEFLTYFNYEAQQDKSGLPNDRFSAERPEGSISTLTIQRTEQRDSAMYRCASSSLLAGGGGTQYFGPGTRLTVL.

In its sample, this clone was seen many times. The read stops 3 residues short of the end of the CDR3; the missing end is completed from the germline J gene. This chain links TRBV28 with TRBJ1-4; 7 nucleotides match TRBD1. Germline CDR1 MDHEN, CDR2 SYDVKM. V lost 3 bases and J lost 5; bases outside the gene matches: 3. The CDR3 consists of 14 residues. CDR3 bases read: TGTGCCAGCAGTTTCAGGGGGACGAATGAAAAA. Protein: CASSFRGTNEK. The complete CDR3 reads CASSFRGTNEKLFF.

This clone turned up a few times. Sequencing ends 3 residues short of the CDR3 end; the germline J gene provides the rest. The chain carries TRBV7-9 and TRBJ1-2; 7 bases map to TRBD1. Germline assignment: CDR1 SEHNR and CDR2 FQNEAQ (reference sequence). The CDR3 is made up of 12 amino acids. CDR3 DNA (partial): TGTGCCCTAGGGACAGTCCTGGGGGGC. Its translation: CALGTVLGG. The full CDR3 is CALGTVLGGYTF.

There are many counts of this clone. The read gets to within 3 residues of the CDR3 end, and the germline J gene fills in the rest. The V gene is TRBV14, the J gene TRBJ2-7; TRBD1 agrees at 10 bases. CDR1 and CDR2 (germline): SGHDN, FVKESK. After removal of 2 bases from V and 2 bases from J, the junction contained 6 bases not matched to a gene. This CDR3 contains 16 residues. The DNA read from the CDR3 is TGTGCCAGCAGCCAATGGACAGGGGGATTGACCTACGAG. Encoded protein: CASSQWTGGLTYE. The entire CDR3 protein is CASSQWTGGLTYEQYF.

This clone was counted at least ten times. The CDR3 end is not reached by the read, which stops 3 residues before it; the germline J gene fills it in. This rearrangement joins TRBV7-9 to TRBJ1-1, with a weak D call TRBD1 (5 bases). Germline loops: CDR1 SEHNR, CDR2 FQNEAQ (reference sequence). There are 11 residues in the CDR3. The CDR3 is CASSRRTEAFF. The DNA read from the CDR3 is TGTGCCAGCAGCCGAAGGACAGAA.

The covered CDR3 bases are TGTGCCAGCAGACCTGGACAGGGTTGGGGC. It yields the protein CASRPGQGWG. The full CDR3 sequence reads CASRPGQGWGYTF. V gene TRBV7-2 combines with J gene TRBJ1-2; 8 nucleotides line up with TRBD1. The sequenced fragment ends 3 residues before the CDR3 boundary, so the rest is inferred from the germline J gene. This CDR3 has 13 residues. Germline V gene data show CDR1 as SGHTA and CDR2 as FQGNSA. The full variable domain, with the rest looked up from reference TRBV7-2 and TRBJ1-2, is GAGVSQSPSNKVTEKGKDVELRCDPISGHTALYWYRQSLGQGLEFLIYFQGNSAPDKSGLPSDRFSAERTGGSVSTLTIQRTQQEDSAVYLCASRPGQGWGYTFGSGTRLTVV.

This clone was seen repeatedly, ten times or more. Read data end 3 residues before the CDR3 end; the end is taken from the germline J gene. The rearrangement joins TRBV29-1 to TRBJ2-7, with D uncertain. V lost 6 bases and J lost 3, with 21 bases in between. The CDR3 is made up of 15 amino acids. Germline V gene sequence: CDR1 SQVTM, CDR2 ANQGSEA. CDR3 DNA (partial): TGCAGCGTGGTCCCTCGTACGGGTCGGTACTACGAG. The encoded protein is CSVVPRTGRYYE. The whole CDR3 region reads CSVVPRTGRYYEQYF.

This clone was detected many times. The CDR3 end is not reached by the read, which stops 3 residues before it; the germline J gene fills it in. The rearrangement joins TRBV5-1 to TRBJ2-3; 10 nucleotides align to TRBD2. Trimming cost V 4 bases and J 4 bases; bases outside gene matches: 6. Germline CDR1 is SGHRS and CDR2 is YFSETQ. The CDR3 is 15 residues long. The DNA read from the CDR3 is TGCGCCAGCAGCCTCGGGACTAGCGCAGCAGATACG. It specifies CASSLGTSAADT. The whole CDR3 sequence is CASSLGTSAADTQYF. The full variable domain, completed using reference TRBV5-1 and TRBJ2-3, is KAGVTQTPRYLIKTRGQQVTLSCSPISGHRSVSWYQQTPGQGLQFLFEYFSETQRNKGNFPGRFSGRQFSNSRSEMNVSTLELGDSALYLCASSLGTSAADTQYFGPGTRLTVL.

This clone was seen many times. The read stops 3 residues short of the end of the CDR3; the missing end is completed from the germline J gene. The V call is TRBV11-2, the J call TRBJ2-1; D not resolved. Germline values: CDR1 SGHAT, CDR2 FQNNGV. CDR3 length: 12 amino acids. V was cut by 5 bases and J by 7 bases, with 9 bases left in between. The CDR3 here is CASSHTSNEQFF. Incomplete CDR3 DNA: TGTGCCAGCAGCCATACAAGTAATGAG.

This clone was detected many times. The CDR3 is cut off 3 residues early in the read; its end comes from the germline J gene. V gene TRBV30 combines with J gene TRBJ1-2; D call uncertain. Deletions cut 8 bases from V and 6 bases from J, with 16 bases between. The CDR3 loop spans 12 amino acids. Germline values: CDR1 GTSNPN, CDR2 SVGIG (reference sequence). CDR3 sequence: CAGLGRGNGYTF. CDR3 DNA, as far as it was read: TGTGCCGGGCTAGGACGGGGAAATGGC.

This clone was found a few times. The observed sequence ends 3 residues before the CDR3 terminus, with the missing tail filled in from the germline J gene. This sequence joins TRBV19 and TRBJ2-7; TRBD2 is a possible D gene (6 bases). Germline V gene lookup returns CDR1 LNHDA and CDR2 SQIVND (reference sequence). The ends were cut back, 8 bases at V and 4 bases at J, with 21 bases in the middle. The CDR3 extends over 15 amino acids. The covered CDR3 bases are TGTGCCAGTCGAAACGGCCGGGACTCCCTGTACGAG. It translates to CASRNGRDSLYE. The CDR3 reads in full as CASRNGRDSLYEQYF.

Comments on this clone: From the germline J gene comes the end of the CDR3, since the read stops 3 residues before it. The chain employs TRBV5-1 and TRBJ1-2, with 7 bases aligning to TRBD1. The V gene's germline CDR1 is SGHRS and CDR2 YFSETQ. The CDR3 runs to 12 residues. The sequenced part of the CDR3 DNA is TGCGCCAGCAGCTCCGGGACAGTAGGC. Amino acids: CASSSGTVG. The whole CDR3 sequence is CASSSGTVGYTF.